This T cell receptor beta chain was retrieved from a study of T cell responses to AZD1222 COVID-19 vaccine. Study outcomes and limitations: Targeting of unmutated variant regions was reportedly seen in nearly half of spike-specific TCRs.

Using immunoSEQ multiplex PCR, the repertoire was profiled, and TCRdb retains in-frame clones only, with some absent. The profile shows over 100,000 clones, roughly 90% of them singletons. About this clone itself: Its cognate antigen is unknown.

The receptor was isolated from an adult in good health. The sequences come from peripheral blood, collected on day 0 of AZD1222 vaccination.

CDR3 nucleotide sequence: TGCGCCAGCAGCCAAGATTGGGGGCAGGGGGCAGGCGGGGAGCTGTTTTTT. This encodes CASSQDWGQGAGGELFF. The V call is TRBV4-3, the J call TRBJ2-2; 8 positions match TRBD1. Per germline, CDR1 LGHNA and CDR2 YSLEER. After removal of 0 bases from V and 7 bases from J, the junction contained 10 bases not matched to a gene. This CDR3 is built from 17 residues.